A selection of T cell receptor beta chains follows, all from one sample in a study of shared clonotypes between healthy human individuals. Libraries were prepared by immunoSEQ multiplex PCR; TCRdb keeps only in-frame clonotypes and omits some of them. The data show about 2.1 million clones, about 93% seen once. Material for sequencing was naive CD8+ T cells from PBMCs. These receptor sequences come from a man aged 18-30 years in good health. Some clones in this sample may be carry-over from other donors' samples. The CDR3 runs from the conserved cysteine through the conserved F or W. The D gene is left open where the match is weak.

. TRBJ2-1 TRBV19 TGTGCCAGTATGACACCCCGCAATGAGCAGTTCTTC CASMTPRNEQFF
TRBD2 TRBJ2-4 TRBV27 TGTGCCAGCAGTTTGTCACTAGCGGGAGGCCGGGTAAACATTCAGTACTTC CASSLSLAGGRVNIQYF
. TRBJ1-1 TRBV29-1 TGCAGCGCACCGAGATGGGGGTTGAACACTGAAGCTTTCTTT CSAPRWGLNTEAFF
. TRBJ2-7 TRBV6-6 TGTGCCAGCAGTTACTTGGGACCCGGTTCCTACGAGCAGTACTTC CASSYLGPGSYEQYF
. TRBJ2-7 TRBV27 TGTGCCAGCAGTCTTCGGACTCGCGGGGTAATGACCTACGAGCAGTACTTC CASSLRTRGVMTYEQYF
TRBD2 TRBJ2-3 TRBV7-9 TGTGCCAGCAGCCTGTTACCGGGGACTAGCGGTAAGGAGGCAGATACGCAGTATTTT CASSLLPGTSGKEADTQYF
. TRBJ1-1 TRBV19 TGTGCCAGTAGTCTCTACAGGGATCCGAACACTGAAGCTTTCTTT CASSLYRDPNTEAFF
. TRBJ1-2 TRBV27 TGTGCCAGCAGTTTAGACACGTCGGGCTATGGCTACACCTTC CASSLDTSGYGYTF
. TRBJ2-7 TRBV6-5 TGTGCCAGCAGTTACTCTCGCAGGGTCGCCTACGAGCAGTACTTC CASSYSRRVAYEQYF
TRBD2 TRBJ2-7 TRBV30 TGTGCCTGGAGTGTCCGACTAGCGGGAGGATACGAGCAGTACTTC CAWSVRLAGGYEQYF
TRBD1 TRBJ1-5 TRBV10-2 TGCGCCAGCAGCCGGACAGGGTCAAATCAGCCCCAGCATTTT CASSRTGSNQPQHF
. TRBJ2-7 TRBV28 TGTGCCAGCAGGTTTATCAAAGACAGCCATGAGGGTTACGAGCAGTACTTC CASRFIKDSHEGYEQYF
TRBD2 TRBJ2-7 TRBV4-1 TGCGCCAGCAGCCAAGAGATCGGACTAGCGGGAGCCGAGCAGTACTTC CASSQEIGLAGAEQYF